Shown below are 5 T cell receptor beta chains from a single sample sequenced in a study of cytomegalovirus exposure and HLA in healthy donors. PCR used 60 Vbeta primers and 13 Jbeta primers. The method was immunoSEQ multiplex PCR; TCRdb's version includes in-frame clones alone and lacks a portion of them. Altogether about 270,000 clones are present, roughly two thirds being singletons, with the ten largest covering approximately 2.1%. The sequenced material came from PBMCs. Every receptor here comes from a female donor in good health and CMV-seronegative.

The chain carries TRBV2 and TRBJ2-1; D not resolved. This CDR3 has 13 residues. V dropped 6 bases and J dropped 5 bases, with 11 bases sitting between them. Germline V lookup: CDR1 SNHLY, CDR2 FYNNEI. In DNA form, the CDR3 reads TGTGCCAGCAGAGAGCGCTTTGACAATGAGCAGTTCTTC. Residues: CASRERFDNEQFF.

The V call is TRBV14, the J call TRBJ2-1; 11 bases are shared with TRBD2. The CDR3 has 17 residues. Germline CDR1 is SGHDN and CDR2 is FVKESK. V dropped 3 bases and J dropped 6; count of bases not matched to a gene: 10. In DNA, the CDR3 is TGTGCCAGCAGCCACCTATTGGGACTAGCGGATAGCAATGAGCAGTTCTTC. It is translated as CASSHLLGLADSNEQFF. The full variable domain, completed using reference TRBV14 and TRBJ2-1, is EAGVTQFPSHSVIEKGQTVTLRCDPISGHDNLYWYRRVMGKEIKFLLHFVKESKQDESGMPNNRFLAERTGGTYSTLKVQPAELEDSGVYFCASSHLLGLADSNEQFFGPGTRLTVL.

The chain combines TRBV29-1 with TRBJ2-7; 9 nucleotides line up with TRBD2. This CDR3 contains 14 residues. Germline lookup yields CDR1 SQVTM and CDR2 ANQGSEA. Unmatched junction bases numbered 11, after V lost 4 bases and J lost 7 bases. DNA for the CDR3: TGCAGCGTTGCACCAGCGGGAGGCCCACGGGAGCAGTACTTC. As protein: CSVAPAGGPREQYF.

V usage is TRBV6-5 and J usage is TRBJ2-3; 9 bases are a match to TRBD2. V shed 4 bases, J shed 6 bases, and the junction held 5 bases outside the gene matches. Germline loops: CDR1 MNHEY, CDR2 SVGAGI. This CDR3 region has 14 residues. The CDR3 spells CASSLAGVSDTQYF. The CDR3 DNA follows: TGTGCCAGCAGTTTAGCGGGAGTTTCGGATACGCAGTATTTT.

The chain links TRBV19 to TRBJ2-7; 11 bases map to TRBD1. The CDR3 extends over 15 amino acids. Germline lookup yields CDR1 LNHDA and CDR2 SQIVND (reference sequence). V shed 3 bases, J shed 7 bases, and the junction held 8 bases outside the gene matches. The CDR3 bases are TGTGCCAGTAGTATCCTCGGACAGGGGGCGAAAGAGCAGTACTTC. Encoded protein: CASSILGQGAKEQYF.